This TCR beta chain was recorded in a study of cytomegalovirus exposure and HLA in healthy donors. PCR used 60 Vbeta primers and 13 Jbeta primers. Libraries were prepared by immunoSEQ multiplex PCR; TCRdb keeps only in-frame clonotypes and omits some of them. The data show 150,000 to 250,000 clones, just over 75% seen once. This CDR3 has 16 residues. Looked up from germline, CDR1 is MGHRA and CDR2 is YSYEKL. On this clone itself: The junction departs from germline at one end; a sequencing error may be responsible.

The rearrangement uses TRBV4-1 and TRBJ1-2; TRBD1 agrees at 9 bases. The sample was PBMCs. This clonotype was sampled from a man aged 25-45 years in good health and CMV-seronegative. DNA of the CDR3: TGCGCCAGCAGCCAAGAGGGGACAGGGACTAACTATGGCTACATCTTC. This gives the protein CASSQEGTGTNYGYIF.